This T cell receptor beta chain was identified during a study of cytotoxic CD8 clonotypes in ibrutinib-treated CLL. Study results and caveats: Baseline clonality was higher than in age-matched healthy donors and moved in step with circulating CD8+ T-cell counts.

The CDR3 consists of 15 residues. Germline lookup yields CDR1 MGHDK and CDR2 SYGVNS. Trimming at V came to 3 bases and at J to 4 bases, leaving 1 base not matched to a gene. On this clone itself: Antigen unknown.

The repertoire was sequenced with immunoSEQ multiplex PCR; TCRdb's copy has only in-frame clones and lacks some. This sample has 270,000 or so clones; 65% to 85% occur once, and the top ten carry about 5%. Sequenced material: PBMCs, taken at disease progression, from a patient treated with ibrutinib. This clonotype originated in a human donor with chronic lymphocytic leukemia. The V and J genes are TRBV25-1 and TRBJ2-5; TRBD2 matches 14 bases. The CDR3 sequence: CASSDGTSGGETQYF. The CDR3 DNA reads TGTGCCAGCAGTGATGGGACTAGCGGGGGAGAGACCCAGTACTTC. The entire variable domain, with the rest obtained from reference TRBV25-1 and TRBJ2-5, is as follows: EADIYQTPRYLVIGTGKKITLECSQTMGHDKMYWYQQDPGMELHLIHYSYGVNSTEKGDLSSESTVSRIRTEHFPLTLESARPSHTSQYLCASSDGTSGGETQYFGPGTRLLVL.